These 12 T cell receptor beta chains were sequenced from one sample in a study of T cell repertoires in cytomegalovirus infection. No antigen has been identified for these receptors. TCRdb redid the calling of the reads with MiXCR, one entry per CDR3 protein. This table has about 700,000 distinct CDR3 sequences, around a third appearing once. This specimen consisted of cultured PBMCs, obtained from culture after CMV antigen stimulation. The origin of the receptors is a human donor in good health (CMV status not recorded). Some clones in this sample may be carry-over from other donors' samples.

This clonotype was observed a handful of times. V gene TRBV28 combines with J gene TRBJ2-3, with D possibly matching TRBD1 (6 bases). Per the germline V gene, CDR1 is MDHEN and CDR2 is SYDVKM. The V end lost 5 bases, the J end lost 2 bases, and 14 bases lay between the germline ends. The CDR3 is 15 residues long. The DNA of the CDR3 is TGTGCCAGCAGTGCCGGACAGTCGGTCACAGATACGCAGTATTTT. This gives the protein CASSAGQSVTDTQYF.

This clonotype was seen more than once but under ten times. This sequence joins TRBV20-1 and TRBJ2-7; no reliable D call. Germline values: CDR1 DFQATT, CDR2 SNEGSKA (reference sequence). This CDR3 region has 12 residues. The CDR3 DNA follows: TGCGGCGCCCTGGGAAGAGACTACGAGCAGTACTTC. Translating gives CGALGRDYEQYF.

This clonotype has a single count. V is TRBV11-2 and J is TRBJ1-6, with TRBD1 as a possible D gene (5 bases). Per germline, CDR1 SGHAT and CDR2 FQNNGV. V was pared by 4 bases and J by 9 bases, with 13 bases between. The CDR3 covers 14 residues. The CDR3 sequence is CASSSFRAGSPLHF. The CDR3 nucleotides read TGTGCCAGCAGCTCCTTCAGGGCGGGTTCACCCCTCCACTTT.

V gene TRBV12-3 or TRBV12-4 combines with J gene TRBJ1-6; D is perhaps TRBD1 (6 bases). The CDR3 runs 14 residues. Deletions cut 6 bases from V and 7 bases from J, with 13 bases between. The CDR3 reads CASRPGGGNSPLHF. DNA for the CDR3: TGTGCCAGCAGGCCCGGTGGGGGCAATTCACCCCTCCACTTT.

This clonotype was recorded many times. The V call is TRBV7-2, the J call TRBJ2-7, with D possibly TRBD1 on 7 matching bases. V gave up 1 base and J gave up 1 base, with 11 bases separating them. CDR1 is SGHTA, CDR2 FQGNSA, per germline. The CDR3 length is 15 residues. CDR3 sequence (DNA): TGTGCCAGCAGCTTAGAGGCGGGACAGTCCTACGAGCAGTACTTC. Its protein product is CASSLEAGQSYEQYF. Looking up the rest from reference TRBV7-2 and TRBJ2-7 gives the full variable domain: GAGVSQSPSNKVTEKGKDVELRCDPISGHTALYWYRQSLGQGLEFLIYFQGNSAPDKSGLPSDRFSAERTGGSVSTLTIQRTQQEDSAVYLCASSLEAGQSYEQYFGPGTRLTVT.

This clonotype was detected only a few times. The chain uses TRBV7-6 and TRBJ2-1; D could derive from TRBD1 or TRBD2 (5 bases each). Trimming took 5 bases from V and 8 from J, leaving 19 bases between them. Germline values: CDR1 SGHVS, CDR2 FNYEAQ. CDR3 size: 15 residues. The CDR3: CASSARDPTADEQFF. Here the CDR3 DNA reads TGTGCCAGCAGCGCAAGGGACCCTACCGCCGATGAGCAGTTCTTC.

The table lists this clonotype with a count of one. An end of the junction does not agree with germline; a read error may underlie this. The chain combines TRBV7-4 with TRBJ1-5; D remains ambiguous. The germline CDR1 and CDR2 sequences are SGHVT and SQSDAQ. CDR3 length equals 13 residues. For the CDR3, the DNA is TGTGCCAGCAGCTTGGGCAGCAATCAGCCCCAGCTTTTT. Protein sequence: CASSLGSNQPQLF. The complete variable domain, with remaining parts taken from reference TRBV7-4 and TRBJ1-5, reads GAGVSQSPRYKVAKRGRDVALRCDSISGHVTLYWYRQTLGQGSEVLTYSQSDAQRDKSGRPSGRFSAERPERSVSTLKIQRTEQGDSAVYLCASSLGSNQPQLFGDGTRLSIL.

This clonotype was seen a few times. The chain has TRBV6-1 and TRBJ2-5; possible D gene TRBD2, 7 bases. Germline CDR1 is MNHNS and CDR2 is SASEGT. V was shortened by 7 bases and J by 4 bases, with 19 bases between the two germline ends. The CDR3 covers 15 residues. The CDR3 here is CASKGRGPSLETQYF. As DNA, the CDR3 is TGTGCCAGCAAGGGGCGGGGGCCGTCTCTAGAGACCCAGTACTTC.

The J gene is TRBJ2-3, the V gene TRBV20-1; 13 bases fit TRBD2. J was trimmed by 5 bases and V by 2 bases; bases with no gene match: 4. This CDR3 is 15 amino acids long. The germline CDR1 and CDR2 sequences are DFQATT and SNEGSKA (reference sequence). CDR3 sequence reads: CSARTSGGAVDTQYF. The CDR3 nucleotides read TGCAGTGCTAGAACTAGCGGGGGGGCCGTAGATACGCAGTATTTT.

V and J are TRBV7-8 and TRBJ2-1, with 9 bases lining up with TRBD2. CDR1 and CDR2 from the germline V gene are SGHVS and FQNEAQ. V trimming: 1 base; J trimming: 10 bases; junction bases outside the gene matches: 8. The length of the CDR3 is 15 residues. The chain's CDR3 is CASSLELAGLIEQFF. The CDR3 nucleotides read TGTGCCAGCAGCTTAGAACTAGCGGGCTTGATCGAGCAGTTCTTC.

This clonotype was seen a few times. The chain has TRBV6-2 or TRBV6-3 and TRBJ2-3; D is perhaps TRBD1 (6 bases). Germline values: CDR1 MNHEY, CDR2 SVGEGT. The CDR3 spans 16 residues. V lost 0 bases and J 5 bases, leaving 15 bases between the germline ends. In DNA form, the CDR3 reads TGTGCCAGCAGTTACTCTCGGGACACCATGGGAGATACGCAGTATTTT. This sequence encodes CASSYSRDTMGDTQYF.

The chain uses TRBV6-1 and TRBJ2-5; TRBD2 might be the D (6 bases). The CDR3 length is 13 residues. CDR1 and CDR2 (germline): MNHNS, SASEGT. V shed 3 bases and J shed 5 bases, with 10 bases lying between them. CDR3: CASSEGGAETQYF. The CDR3 bases are TGTGCCAGCAGTGAGGGGGGTGCGGAGACCCAGTACTTC.